This T cell receptor (beta chain) was obtained from a study of blood T cell repertoires in COVID-19. Profiling relied on immunoSEQ multiplex PCR, and the TCRdb table lists in-frame clones only, not all of them. The sample records approximately 160,000 clones, about 92% being singletons. Germline V gives CDR1 MGHDK, CDR2 SYGVNS. The CDR3 length is 12 residues. V lost 1 base and J 8 bases, leaving 3 bases between the germline ends. This chain connects TRBV25-1 to TRBJ1-6; D is ambiguous. Material: peripheral blood. This sequence originates from a woman between 55 and 75 years old with COVID-19, enrolled during active disease. The CDR3: CASSESYSPLHF. The CDR3, as DNA: TGTGCCAGCAGTGAATCTTATTCACCCCTCCACTTT. Full variable domain (missing parts from reference TRBV25-1 and TRBJ1-6): EADIYQTPRYLVIGTGKKITLECSQTMGHDKMYWYQQDPGMELHLIHYSYGVNSTEKGDLSSESTVSRIRTEHFPLTLESARPSHTSQYLCASSESYSPLHFGNGTRLTVT.